This T cell receptor beta chain was recovered during a study of blood T cells in healthy people across ages. This clonotype appeared a few times. With a J-beta primer mix and a sample-barcoded 5' primer, a second PCR ran roughly 6 to 11 cycles. TCRdb ran MiXCR on the 5' RACE reads and lists one entry per CDR3 protein. The sample records around 800,000 distinct CDR3 sequences, around a quarter being singletons. Peripheral blood, ten milliliters per donor, was collected. This sample was shared with a second study, whose subject was T cells of mothers and their children.

The sequencing input was blood. The sequence was collected from a boy younger than 18 in good health.

CDR3 sequence (DNA): TGTGCCAGCAGCTTAAGCTCCAGTCTACAGTCACCCCTCCACTTT. It yields the protein CASSLSSSLQSPLHF. The chain joins TRBV7-7 to TRBJ1-6; D remains unclear. The CDR3 is made up of 15 amino acids. Germline CDR1 reads SSHAT; CDR2 reads FNYEAQ (reference sequence). V lost 2 bases and J lost 10, with 15 bases in between.